This TCR beta chain was obtained from a study of shared clonotypes between healthy human individuals. Original analysis: ImmunoSEQ yielded junction-only sequences lacking quality scores, so filtering differed. This table comes from immunoSEQ multiplex PCR, and its TCRdb copy is limited to in-frame clones, with some not included. That table supplies the V and J calls and clone size; D and trimming were determined from the DNA. In the table there are about half a million clones, about 72% of which are singletons. The CDR3 has 14 residues. Trimming shortened V by 8 bases and J by 3 bases, and 17 bases separated the two germline ends. CDR1 is MDHEN, CDR2 SYDVKM, per germline.

The chain employs TRBV28 and TRBJ2-7, with unresolved D. The sequenced material came from PBMCs. The TCR was taken from a woman aged 40 to 55 in good health. Some clones in this sample may be carry-over from other donors' samples. CDR3 protein: CASLNRASSYEQYF. CDR3 DNA: TGTGCCAGCTTGAACCGGGCCTCAAGCTACGAGCAGTACTTC. Supplemented by reference TRBV28 and TRBJ2-7, the full variable domain reads DVKVTQSSRYLVKRTGEKVFLECVQDMDHENMFWYRQDPGLGLRLIYFSYDVKMKEKGDIPEGYSVSREKKERFSLILESASTNQTSMYLCASLNRASSYEQYFGPGTRLTVT.